This is a list of T cell receptor beta chains from one sample in a study of blood T cell repertoires in COVID-19. Sequencing used immunoSEQ multiplex PCR; TCRdb keeps in-frame clones, though not all of them. The sample carries around 200,000 clones, approximately 87% recorded once. The sample was PBMCs or T cells enriched from blood (not recorded which). The receptors originated from a woman in her forties or fifties in a cohort exposed to, infected with or recovered from COVID-19 (not recorded which). CDR3s include the opening cysteine and the closing phenylalanine or tryptophan. The order of the fields is CDR3 protein, CDR3 DNA, V gene, J gene, clone size, D gene. D genes are given only for firm matches. Size is omitted from some rows. Given values are once, few, many or a class for expanded clones.

CDR3 protein: CASSLGRRGSYEQYF
CDR3 DNA: TGTGCCAGCAGCTTAGGCCGGCGGGGGTCCTACGAGCAGTACTTC
V gene: TRBV13
J gene: TRBJ2-7
clone size: -
D gene: TRBD2

CDR3 protein: CASSRAGTDYGYTF
CDR3 DNA: TGTGCCAGCAGTAGGGCCGGGACAGACTATGGCTACACCTTC
V gene: TRBV6-5
J gene: TRBJ1-2
clone size: -
D gene: TRBD1

CDR3 protein: CASSQQGYGYGYTF
CDR3 DNA: TGTGCCAGCAGCCAACAGGGGTACGGCTATGGCTACACCTTC
V gene: TRBV3-1/TRBV3-2
J gene: TRBJ1-2
clone size: -
D gene: -

CDR3 protein: CAWTAGSNQPQHF
CDR3 DNA: TGTGCCTGGACCGCGGGCAGCAATCAGCCCCAGCATTTT
V gene: TRBV30
J gene: TRBJ1-5
clone size: -
D gene: -

CDR3 protein: CASSLVQGSDGYTF
CDR3 DNA: TGTGCCAGCAGCTTAGTTCAGGGTTCCGATGGCTACACCTTC
V gene: TRBV7-2
J gene: TRBJ1-2
clone size: -
D gene: -

CDR3 protein: CASSYTRTVLYEQYF
CDR3 DNA: TGTGCCAGCAGTTACACGCGGACAGTACTCTACGAGCAGTACTTC
V gene: TRBV6-5
J gene: TRBJ2-7
clone size: -
D gene: -

CDR3 protein: CASSPGRGRSYNEQFF
CDR3 DNA: TGTGCCAGTAGTCCCGGCAGGGGGCGCTCCTACAATGAGCAGTTCTTC
V gene: TRBV19
J gene: TRBJ2-1
clone size: -
D gene: TRBD1

CDR3 protein: CASSQGVRGRLEGYTF
CDR3 DNA: TGCGCCAGCAGCCAGGGGGTGAGGGGGCGATTGGAGGGCTACACCTTC
V gene: TRBV4-1
J gene: TRBJ1-2
clone size: -
D gene: TRBD1

CDR3 protein: CASSWGKNTEAFF
CDR3 DNA: TGTGCCAGCAGCTGGGGCAAGAACACTGAAGCTTTCTTT
V gene: TRBV14
J gene: TRBJ1-1
clone size: -
D gene: -

CDR3 protein: CASSPGLGWFF
CDR3 DNA: TGCGCCAGCAGCCCCGGACTAGGTTGGTTCTTC
V gene: TRBV5-1
J gene: TRBJ2-1
clone size: -
D gene: TRBD2

CDR3 protein: CASSLAGTGTNTEAFF
CDR3 DNA: TGCGCCAGCAGCTTGGCCGGAACCGGGACAAACACTGAAGCTTTCTTT
V gene: TRBV5-1
J gene: TRBJ1-1
clone size: -
D gene: -

CDR3 protein: CASSLSRDYGYTF
CDR3 DNA: TGTGCCAGCAGCTTAAGCCGGGACTATGGCTACACCTTC
V gene: TRBV7-3
J gene: TRBJ1-2
clone size: -
D gene: -

CDR3 protein: CAWSDRYNQPQHF
CDR3 DNA: TGTGCCTGGAGTGACAGGTACAATCAGCCCCAGCATTTT
V gene: TRBV30
J gene: TRBJ1-5
clone size: once
D gene: -

CDR3 protein: CASSYPRTSGGQYEQYF
CDR3 DNA: TGTGCCAGCAGTTACCCCCGGACTAGCGGGGGGCAGTACGAGCAGTACTTC
V gene: TRBV6-2/TRBV6-3
J gene: TRBJ2-7
clone size: -
D gene: TRBD2

CDR3 protein: CASSPIGQRRVQPQHF
CDR3 DNA: TGTGCCAGCAGCCCGATCGGACAGCGACGGGTTCAGCCCCAGCATTTT
V gene: TRBV28
J gene: TRBJ1-5
clone size: -
D gene: -

CDR3 protein: CASSSFEGTIYF
CDR3 DNA: TGTGCCAGCAGCTCGTTTGAGGGCACCATATATTTT
V gene: TRBV5-5
J gene: TRBJ1-3
clone size: -
D gene: -

CDR3 protein: CASSIIGRQADTQYF
CDR3 DNA: TGTGCCAGTAGTATCATAGGCAGGCAAGCAGATACGCAGTATTTT
V gene: TRBV19
J gene: TRBJ2-3
clone size: -
D gene: -

CDR3 protein: CASSFGTSGGASTDTQYF
CDR3 DNA: TGCGCCAGCAGCTTTGGGACTAGCGGGGGTGCTAGCACAGATACGCAGTATTTT
V gene: TRBV5-1
J gene: TRBJ2-3
clone size: -
D gene: TRBD2

CDR3 protein: CASSTTGSMTEAFF
CDR3 DNA: TGTGCCAGCAGTACCACAGGGTCGATGACTGAAGCTTTCTTT
V gene: TRBV6-6
J gene: TRBJ1-1
clone size: -
D gene: -

CDR3 protein: CASSRQLGQSDTQYF
CDR3 DNA: TGCGCCAGCAGTAGACAACTGGGACAGTCAGATACGCAGTATTTT
V gene: TRBV4-3
J gene: TRBJ2-3
clone size: -
D gene: TRBD1

CDR3 protein: CASSRRDRGEKLFF
CDR3 DNA: TGTGCCAGCAGCCGCCGGGACAGGGGTGAAAAACTGTTTTTT
V gene: TRBV13
J gene: TRBJ1-4
clone size: -
D gene: TRBD1

CDR3 protein: CASRDRGGEDQPQHF
CDR3 DNA: TGTGCCAGCAGGGACAGGGGTGGGGAGGATCAGCCCCAGCATTTT
V gene: TRBV2
J gene: TRBJ1-5
clone size: -
D gene: TRBD1

CDR3 protein: CASSLRPTGPVYGYTF
CDR3 DNA: TGTGCCAGCAGTTTACGGCCCACAGGGCCGGTCTATGGCTACACCTTC
V gene: TRBV27
J gene: TRBJ1-2
clone size: -
D gene: -

CDR3 protein: CASSLSRGQGPPPYGYTF
CDR3 DNA: TGTGCCAGCAGCTTATCCAGGGGACAGGGGCCTCCTCCTTATGGCTACACCTTC
V gene: TRBV7-2
J gene: TRBJ1-2
clone size: few
D gene: TRBD1

CDR3 protein: CASGDREGNTIYF
CDR3 DNA: TGTGCCAGCGGCGACAGGGAAGGAAACACCATATATTTT
V gene: TRBV19
J gene: TRBJ1-3
clone size: -
D gene: TRBD1

CDR3 protein: CASSFSKNTEAFF
CDR3 DNA: TGTGCCAGCAGCTTTTCCAAGAACACTGAAGCTTTCTTT
V gene: TRBV11-3
J gene: TRBJ1-1
clone size: -
D gene: -

CDR3 protein: CASSPRTGGQPQHF
CDR3 DNA: TGTGCCAGCAGCCCCCGGACAGGGGGTCAGCCCCAGCATTTT
V gene: TRBV9
J gene: TRBJ1-5
clone size: -
D gene: TRBD1

CDR3 protein: CASVMGQWRETQYF
CDR3 DNA: TGTGCCAGCGTTATGGGACAGTGGCGAGAGACCCAGTACTTC
V gene: TRBV2
J gene: TRBJ2-5
clone size: -
D gene: TRBD1

CDR3 protein: CASSPPSGGSNEQFF
CDR3 DNA: TGTGCCAGCTCACCACCTAGCGGGGGCTCTAATGAGCAGTTCTTC
V gene: TRBV18
J gene: TRBJ2-1
clone size: -
D gene: TRBD2

CDR3 protein: CASSQRTSASYNEQFF
CDR3 DNA: TGCGCCAGCAGCCAGAGGACTAGCGCGTCCTACAATGAGCAGTTCTTC
V gene: TRBV4-1
J gene: TRBJ2-1
clone size: -
D gene: TRBD2

CDR3 protein: CASSLGLGDEQFF
CDR3 DNA: TGTGCCAGCAGCTTGGGCCTGGGTGATGAGCAGTTCTTC
V gene: TRBV11-2
J gene: TRBJ2-1
clone size: -
D gene: -

CDR3 protein: CASSESRRDTQYF
CDR3 DNA: TGTGCCAGCAGTGAAAGCAGGAGGGATACGCAGTATTTT
V gene: TRBV2
J gene: TRBJ2-3
clone size: -
D gene: -

CDR3 protein: CASVRDRGRSNQPQHF
CDR3 DNA: TGTGCCAGCGTTAGGGACAGGGGACGTAGCAATCAGCCCCAGCATTTT
V gene: TRBV28
J gene: TRBJ1-5
clone size: -
D gene: TRBD1

CDR3 protein: CACGQETQYF
CDR3 DNA: TGTGCCTGCGGTCAAGAGACCCAGTACTTC
V gene: TRBV30
J gene: TRBJ2-5
clone size: -
D gene: -

CDR3 protein: CASSPRTGRNSPLHF
CDR3 DNA: TGTGCCAGCAGTCCCCGGACAGGGAGGAATTCACCCCTCCACTTT
V gene: TRBV27
J gene: TRBJ1-6
clone size: few
D gene: TRBD1

CDR3 protein: CASSQAVHRGTEAFF
CDR3 DNA: TGCGCCAGCAGCCAAGCGGTCCACAGGGGAACTGAAGCTTTCTTT
V gene: TRBV4-3
J gene: TRBJ1-1
clone size: -
D gene: TRBD1